Listed here are 14 T cell receptor beta chains from one sample, sequenced in a study of blood T cells in healthy people across ages. Alongside a J-beta primer mix, a sample-barcoded 5' primer served in a second PCR lasting about 7 to 11 cycles. TCRdb reanalysed the 5' RACE reads using MiXCR and keeps one entry per CDR3 protein. The data show approximately 1,700,000 distinct CDR3 sequences, with about two fifths seen just once and 23% held by the top ten. The sample comprised blood. The origin of the receptors is a human donor in good health.

The rearrangement uses TRBV28 and TRBJ2-5, with TRBD2 matching over 9 bases. Losses at the gene ends were 5 bases for V and 5 bases for J; bases not matched to a gene: 6. CDR3 length equals 14 residues. From germline, CDR1 is MDHEN and CDR2 SYDVKM. The CDR3 coding sequence is TGTGCCAGCAGTACCGGGACTAGCATGGAGACCCAGTACTTC. Protein product: CASSTGTSMETQYF.

A few counts support this clonotype. The chain uses TRBV12-3 or TRBV12-4 and TRBJ1-5; D is ambiguous. The CDR3 is 15 amino acids. V dropped 5 bases and J dropped 2 bases, with 13 bases sitting between them. The CDR3 DNA follows: TGTGCCAGCAGTCATTCCTGGGATCGCAATCAGCCCCAGCATTTT. It yields the protein CASSHSWDRNQPQHF.

V usage is TRBV28 and J usage is TRBJ1-2; 7 bases line up with TRBD1. CDR3 length: 16 amino acids. In germline, CDR1 is MDHEN, CDR2 SYDVKM. Losses at the gene ends were 2 bases for V and 4 bases for J; bases not matched to a gene: 10. The DNA for the CDR3 is TGTGCCAGCAGTTTACCCCGGACAGGCACGTTCTATGGCTACACCTTC. Translation: CASSLPRTGTFYGYTF.

This clonotype was picked up a small number of times. V gene TRBV7-2 combines with J gene TRBJ2-7; D gene unclear. Trimming shortened V by 3 bases and J by 3 bases, and 12 bases separated the two germline ends. CDR1 SGHTA and CDR2 FQGNSA come from the germline V gene. This CDR3 has 14 residues. DNA of the CDR3: TGTGCCAGCAGCTTCTTGGGCGATGGCTACGAGCAGTACTTC. It specifies CASSFLGDGYEQYF.

This clonotype was seen a few times. The CDR3 sequence: CASSESSLAKQYF. The CDR3 DNA sequence: TGTGCCAGCAGTGAATCTAGCCTAGCCAAGCAGTACTTC. The chain carries TRBV2 and TRBJ2-7; D is perhaps TRBD2 (5 bases). The CDR3 loop spans 13 amino acids. CDR1 and CDR2 from the germline V gene are SNHLY and FYNNEI. V lost 2 bases and J 8 bases, leaving 13 bases between the germline ends.

This chain links TRBV12-5 with TRBJ2-7, with 7 bases identical to TRBD1. Germline V gene lookup returns CDR1 LGHNT and CDR2 FRNRAP. V trimming: 6 bases; J trimming: 3 bases; junction bases outside the gene matches: 14. The CDR3 extends over 16 amino acids. CDR3 coding DNA: TGTGCTAGTGGAACAGGGAAGGGGGCCACGAACTACGAGCAGTACTTC. Its protein is CASGTGKGATNYEQYF.

This clonotype showed up just a few times. The chain combines TRBV11-1 with TRBJ2-1; 7 bases match TRBD2. Germline lookup yields CDR1 SGHAT and CDR2 FQDESV (reference sequence). The V gene end was trimmed by 0 bases and the J gene end by 7 bases; junction bases not matched to a gene: 3. The CDR3 totals 14 residues. CDR3 in DNA: TGTGCCAGCAGCTTAGCTAAAGCGGGGAATGAGCAGTTCTTC. The encoded protein is CASSLAKAGNEQFF.

This clonotype turned up a few times. The rearrangement joins TRBV7-9 to TRBJ1-2; tentative D call: TRBD1 (5 bases). Between the trimmed V and J ends, which lost 8 bases and 1 base, there was a span of 17 bases. Germline lookup yields CDR1 SEHNR and CDR2 FQNEAQ (reference sequence). The CDR3 runs to 15 residues. The CDR3 here is CASGQDNFFNYGYTF. The DNA for the CDR3 is TGTGCCAGCGGCCAGGACAACTTTTTTAACTATGGCTACACCTTC.

This clonotype was found a few times. The chain employs TRBV9 and TRBJ1-5; D not certain. The germline V and J ends were trimmed by 0 bases and 4 bases, with 8 bases remaining between them. CDR1 is SGDLS, CDR2 YYNGEE, per germline. The CDR3 length is 14 residues. In DNA, the CDR3 is TGTGCCAGCAGCGTAGAAGCCCGGAATCAGCCCCAGCATTTT. Residues: CASSVEARNQPQHF.

This clonotype has at least ten counts. The chain links TRBV4-3 to TRBJ2-7, with D maybe TRBD1 (6 bases). The CDR3 is 15 amino acids. The germline V gene has CDR1 LGHNA and CDR2 YSLEER. The V and J ends lost 4 bases and 7 bases respectively, with 20 bases between them. This CDR3 is CASSRHYRAPGEQYF. CDR3 sequence (DNA): TGCGCCAGCAGCCGGCATTACAGGGCCCCTGGGGAGCAGTACTTC.

This clonotype has a handful of counts. The chain recombines TRBV6-5 with TRBJ2-1; TRBD2 aligns across 9 bases. CDR1 is MNHEY and CDR2 is SVGAGI in the germline V gene. The length of the CDR3 is 14 residues. J was trimmed by 7 bases and V by 8 bases; bases with no gene match: 9. CDR3 DNA: TGTGCCAGCTGGCGGGGGGGCCCCGGGAATGAGCAGTTCTTC. Translating gives CASWRGGPGNEQFF.

V and J are TRBV30 and TRBJ1-5, with D tentatively TRBD1 (6 bases). Trimming removed 4 bases at V and 4 bases at J, with 11 bases between. This CDR3 contains 13 residues. Germline V gives CDR1 GTSNPN, CDR2 SVGIG (reference sequence). The chain's CDR3 is CAWTSQGNQPQHF. CDR3 coding DNA: TGTGCCTGGACTTCACAGGGAAATCAGCCCCAGCATTTT.

This sequence joins TRBV2 and TRBJ1-5, with 11 bases aligning to TRBD1. Per germline, CDR1 SNHLY and CDR2 FYNNEI. The trim removed 6 bases at V and 9 bases at J, leaving 10 bases unmatched. The CDR3 is made up of 15 amino acids. For the CDR3, the DNA is TGTGCCAGCAGCCCGGGACAGGGGGACCTAGGGCCCCAGCATTTT. Translating it yields CASSPGQGDLGPQHF.

This clonotype was detected many times. This rearrangement joins TRBV20-1 to TRBJ2-1; the D gene is possibly TRBD2 (6 bases). V lost 6 bases, J lost 0 bases, and 12 bases lay in between. The CDR3 runs 14 residues. Germline CDR1 DFQATT, CDR2 SNEGSKA (reference sequence). The CDR3 DNA reads TGCAGTGCGCGTCGGGGGAACTCCTACAATGAGCAGTTCTTC. It codes for CSARRGNSYNEQFF.